Reported below is one T cell receptor beta chain. The antigen this receptor binds is unknown. No much larger clone exists at a distance of one base, and base qualities are not known. This record belongs to a study of cytomegalovirus exposure and HLA in healthy donors (TCRdb year 2017). Regarding the research as a whole: According to an earlier analysis of several hundred of the donors, 150 million to 200 million T cells yielded some 110 million unique TCR beta sequences and approximately 300 Gb of sequence data. Using immunosequencing, the study profiled T cell repertoires from 500 to 800 subjects and related those repertoires to cytomegalovirus serostatus. Class I and class II HLA loci were covered by the typing at four-digit resolution. Because of strong linkage in the cohort, five DR-DQ haplotypes were treated as single units for association and clustering. Of the 300 to 500 genotyped donors, approximately 81% were placed in the genetic ancestry cluster associated with self-reported Caucasian donors. Donor age, sex, ethnicity and CMV serostatus were collected together with the repertoire data. The study aimed to test whether signatures of past pathogen exposure could be identified by cataloging public T cell receptors. A later genetic analysis used genome-wide SNP genotypes for about three fifths of the 666 donors, treating that subset as a discovery cohort. Among some 400 genotyped donors of the cohort, an average of around 220,000 unique TCR beta nucleotide sequences was sequenced per donor, of which 15% to 20% were non-productive. Every repertoire in the discovery cohort had been generated on one and the same sequencing platform. Besides the first cohort of 550 to 750 subjects, a separate validation cohort made up of about 120 different subjects was used. Typing coverage differed by locus: A, B, C, DRB1 and DQB1 were typed in roughly 629-630 donors, DQA1 in 522, DPA1 in 600 to 610, and DPB1 in approximately 450. In the later analysis, no new phenotypic data were used to find candidate immune exposures; instead, reliance was placed on TCR beta sequences and their occurrence across donors. To predict cytomegalovirus infection status, the study brought together high-throughput TCR immunosequencing, statistical association of individual TCRs with disease status, and machine learning. An earlier analysis of more than 450 of the donors used high-throughput TCR beta sequencing to judge whether each TCR beta V gene segment behaved as functional or pseudogenic. A later analysis re-analyzed previously published TCR beta repertoires from 666 donors and added high-resolution HLA genotyping to study TCR occurrence patterns. About 300 gigabases of sequencing data and 70 million to 85 million unique TCR sequences were included in an early release covering about 700 HLA-typed donors.

General study outcomes and caveats: A later genetic analysis reported fewer N-insertions in productive TCRs among donors in an Asian-associated ancestry cluster than the roughly 700-donor mean. A later genetic analysis associated a missense DCLRE1C variant with V-gene and J-gene trimming of TCR beta chains, and an independent cohort replicated the association. A further reported finding was that TCR beta sequences accurately predicted the HLA-A and HLA-B alleles for most subjects in the first cohort. When HLA alleles, especially DR and DQ, strongly co-occurred, TCR associations were difficult to assign to individual alleles. Some IMGT-functional V segments, including TRBV6-2 and TRBV6-3, could not be told apart with the 87-base-pair reads, so those segments were excluded. While some public TCRs were present in many individuals, most TCR sequences turned up only very rarely across donors. A group of highly shared sequence variants was considered likely to be a technical artifact of the sequencing pipeline. The classifier was reported to diagnose cytomegalovirus status with high specificity and sensitivity in both the original and validation cohorts. A later analysis found that TCR association rates varied across HLA loci, with DRB1 alleles showing the most associated TCRs and HLA-C alleles the fewest. In vitro tests confirmed that a few of the cytomegalovirus-associated TCR beta chains recognize cytomegalovirus antigens. This cohort had only TCR beta chains sequenced, and the lack of alpha or paired-chain data limited which features could be detected. In a later analysis, about 17,000 TCR beta sequences were associated with specific HLA alleles at a false discovery rate of 0.05. Linkage disequilibrium might explain the correlated functional status among segregating V segments, but an unknown experimental factor could not be ruled out. The presence/absence analyses assumed that sequencing depth was roughly uniform across donors, and that assumption may not be true. In an earlier analysis of fewer than 700 of the donors, most TCR beta V segments appeared in productive rearrangements about 87% or about 30% of the time, broadly matching IMGT annotations. In the study, approximately 160 TCR beta chains were listed as associated with cytomegalovirus. In a later analysis, several top co-occurrence clusters were reported to appear linked to parvovirus B19, influenza, CMV and Epstein-Barr virus. The only immune exposure information available for the cohort was CMV serostatus. Because HLA typing was missing for some donors at each locus, association tests included only the typed subset. In a later analysis, HLA-associated TCR beta chains showed more clonal expansion and lower generation probabilities than non-associated chains that were equally common. Seventeen rarely observed V segments, including chromosome 9 orphons, were excluded from the earlier analysis of almost 600 of the donors because counts were too low. Most CMV-associated TCR beta chains appeared to be HLA-restricted in a later analysis, and the HLA associations seemed to be driven largely by CMV exposure. It was suggested by the authors that the approach could potentially be generalized to other disease states and immunological phenotypes.

CDR3 length: 16 amino acids, cysteine to phenylalanine. Only the CDR3 portion is preserved as DNA: 48 bases, with reading frame beginning at the first base. Trimming removed 4 bases from V and 4 bases from J; the gene matches leave 7 bases unexplained. In the germline V gene, CDR1 corresponds to SGDLS and CDR2 to YYNGEE. Preparation of the library involved the immunoSEQ multiplex PCR assay. For the multiplex PCR, a mixture combining 60 forward primers for TCR Vbeta segments and 13 reverse primers for TCR Jbeta segments was used. The CDR3 region of rearranged TCR beta genes was amplified from genomic DNA with a multiplex PCR assay. Amplified TCR beta libraries were sequenced as 87-base-pair reads on the Illumina HiSeq System. As for how the authors treated the data: A later analysis counted 75 million to 100 million unique TCR beta chains across the 666 repertoires, and some 11 million of these chains were shared by at least two donors. Raw reads were error-corrected and collapsed into unique sequences by a nearest-neighbor algorithm in which closely related sequences were merged to remove PCR and sequencing errors. Alignment of CDR3 sequences to IMGT reference sequences was used to assign V, D and J gene segments. Each retained sequence needed at least a six-nucleotide match to both a V gene segment and a J gene segment. Rearrangements were called productive when the CDR3 lacked stop codons and stayed in frame with V and J; all others were non-productive. Following IMGT convention, CDR3 was defined as the stretch from the second conserved V-encoded cysteine to the conserved J-encoded phenylalanine. The earlier analysis of about 590 of the donors excluded sequences that lacked an unambiguous match to a single V gene segment. In an earlier analysis of more than 500 of the donors, a V segment was called functional when productive rearrangements were above 56.7%, and segregating when the standard deviation between donors exceeded 5%. A statistical classification framework was developed to diagnose cytomegalovirus status using the catalog of TCR beta chain sequences. In a later analysis, V and J genes were assigned by comparing TCR nucleotide sequences against IMGT/GENE-DB human TR gene sequences. A later analysis assigned CDR3 sequences and most-parsimonious VDJ recombination scenarios with the TCRdist pipeline. In a later analysis, each TCR beta chain was defined by its CDR3 amino acid sequence together with its V-gene family, and reads lacking a unique V-gene family were excluded. To address suspected cross-contamination and a sequencing artifact, a later analysis removed roughly 580 highly shared, low-generation-probability nucleotide sequences. In a later analysis, a clonal expansion index for each public chain was calculated from normalized within-repertoire ranks of inferred template counts. In a later analysis, generation probabilities were computed with a VDJ recombination model fitted to out-of-frame rearrangements, and the resulting probabilities were checked against IGoR. A later analysis scored TCR-TCR, TCR-HLA and TCR-CMV co-occurrence with hypergeometric tests, applying a repertoire-size bias correction to TCR pairs. False discovery rates were estimated in a later analysis by permuting HLA or CMV assignments 20 times. In a later analysis, co-occurring TCRs were grouped with DBSCAN, and TCRdist sequence similarity was added when clustering was performed within HLA-allele-positive subsets. Co-occurrence clustering excluded repertoires with fewer than 30,000 or more than 120,000 public chains, plus five with anomalous nucleotide sharing. TCRdb re-hosts the immuneACCESS table, in-frame sequences only. Its copies lack some clones; in the studies checked, an unresolved V gene accounts for under half of them, and the cause for the rest is not known. That table furnishes V, J and clone size, whereas the DNA furnished D and trimming. The sample data list about 75,000 clones, and more than 65% of these were observed just once. The ten largest clones represent 18% of the sample.

The cohort comprised around 690 healthy bone marrow donors. All cohort members were sampled while nominally healthy, although unrecorded immune exposures were likely present. The donor tested CMV seropositive, placing the donor among the 250 to 300 seropositive members of the cohort. A peripheral blood sample was collected from each donor, and TCR beta sequencing was performed on peripheral blood mononuclear cells. The Qiagen DNeasy Blood Extraction Kit was used to extract genomic DNA from the blood cell samples. The specimen sequenced was PBMCs. The receptor comes from a man aged 65 to 85 in good health and CMV-seropositive. The V and J segments used are TRBV9 and TRBJ2-5; 13 nucleotides in the junction match TRBD2. Here the CDR3 is given as CASSTTSGRASETQYF. Here is the DNA: TGTGCCAGCAGCACAACTAGCGGGAGGGCTTCAGAGACCCAGTACTTC.